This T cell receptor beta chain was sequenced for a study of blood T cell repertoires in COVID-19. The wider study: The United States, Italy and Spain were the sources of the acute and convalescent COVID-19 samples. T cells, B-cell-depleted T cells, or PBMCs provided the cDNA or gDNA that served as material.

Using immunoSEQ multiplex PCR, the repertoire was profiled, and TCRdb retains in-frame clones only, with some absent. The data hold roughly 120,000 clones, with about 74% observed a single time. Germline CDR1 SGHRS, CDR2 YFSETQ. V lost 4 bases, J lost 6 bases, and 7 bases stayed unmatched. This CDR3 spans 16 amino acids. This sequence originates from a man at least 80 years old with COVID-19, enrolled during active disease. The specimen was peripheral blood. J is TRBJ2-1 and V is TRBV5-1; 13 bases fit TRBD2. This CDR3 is CASSAPGLAGSNEQFF. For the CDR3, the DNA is TGCGCCAGCAGCGCGCCGGGACTAGCGGGGAGCAATGAGCAGTTCTTC.